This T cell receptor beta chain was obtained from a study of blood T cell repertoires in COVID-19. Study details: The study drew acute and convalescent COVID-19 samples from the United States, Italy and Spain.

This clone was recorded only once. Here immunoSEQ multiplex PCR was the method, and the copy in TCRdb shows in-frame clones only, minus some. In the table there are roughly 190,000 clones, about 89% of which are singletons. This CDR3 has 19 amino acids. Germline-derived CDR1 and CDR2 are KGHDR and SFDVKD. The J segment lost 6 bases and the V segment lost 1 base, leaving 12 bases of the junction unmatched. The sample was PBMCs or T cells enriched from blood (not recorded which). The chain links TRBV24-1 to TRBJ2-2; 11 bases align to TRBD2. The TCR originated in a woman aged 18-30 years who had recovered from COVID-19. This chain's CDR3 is CATSDFRGLAGLTAGELFF. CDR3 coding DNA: TGTGCCACCAGTGATTTTCGTGGACTAGCGGGCCTAACGGCCGGGGAGCTGTTTTTT.